This record concerns one TCR beta chain sequence. What this receptor recognizes is not known. No much larger clone is present one base from it, and per-base qualities are unavailable. Inclusive of the bounding cysteine and phenylalanine, the CDR3 is 17 residues long. Of the read, only the CDR3 DNA is kept; its 51 bases are in frame from base 1. Taken from the germline V gene, the CDR1 and CDR2 loops are SGHVS and FNYEAQ. At the junction V is shortened by 1 base and J by 0 bases, with 13 bases in between. This sample was taken from a study of blood T cell repertoires in COVID-19 (dated by TCRdb to about 2020). Turning to the overall study: Collaborator samples came from the United States, Italy and Spain and covered acute and convalescent phases of COVID-19. The prospective study material was composed of cDNA or gDNA derived from T cells, B-cell-depleted T cells, or PBMCs. Subjects who had been exposed to COVID-19, were actively infected with it, or had recovered from it provided the deeply sampled blood TCRbeta repertoires that made up the dataset. The repertoires were made available in a free public database intended to serve as a resource for research on the immune response to SARS-CoV-2. The samples were drawn from two sources: the first 160 participants of the ongoing ImmuneRACE study, and 1,000 to 1,500 subjects contributed by 6 global collaborators. Sample metadata almost always included a de-identified subject ID, COVID-19 status, age in years and sex. HLA class I and class II types, where available, came from metadata supplied by the sample provider rather than from assay-based typing. Overall results and qualifications from the work: The quantity of clinical and demographic metadata differed by source and by participant and was supplied without curation.

Whole blood was collected in K2EDTA tubes by collaborating institutions according to the institutions' own protocols. For TCRbeta analysis, collaborator samples were shipped as frozen whole blood, as isolated PBMCs, or as DNA extracted from either sample type. TCRbeta CDR3 regions were amplified from genomic DNA using the immunoSEQ Assay, a bias-controlled multiplex PCR. As for how the authors treated the data: Within the assay, amplification of reference gene primers was used to estimate how many nucleated cells each sample contained. To quantify the absolute abundance of each unique TCRbeta CDR3 rearrangement, sequence reads were collapsed and filtered. For each sample, productive Simpson clonality was calculated as the square root of Simpson's diversity index across productive rearrangements. TCRdb stores this immuneACCESS table with in-frame sequences only. Part of the clones is absent; in the studies checked, under half of the shortfall reflects unresolved V genes, and no reason is known for the rest. Clone size and V and J calls were adopted from that table, with D and trimming inferred from the DNA. A total of fewer than 250,000 clones appear in this sample, about 80% of them only once. In total, the top ten clones hold 2.5% of the sample.

This sequence uses TRBV7-6 and TRBJ1-3, with a weak D call of TRBD1 (6 bases match). What was sequenced was peripheral blood. This TCR was recovered from a woman aged 40 to 55 with active or convalescent COVID-19. In nucleotides, the sequence is TGTGCCAGCAGCTTAGAGTCAGGGGCCCTCTCTGGAAACACCATATATTTT. The encoded protein is CASSLESGALSGNTIYF.